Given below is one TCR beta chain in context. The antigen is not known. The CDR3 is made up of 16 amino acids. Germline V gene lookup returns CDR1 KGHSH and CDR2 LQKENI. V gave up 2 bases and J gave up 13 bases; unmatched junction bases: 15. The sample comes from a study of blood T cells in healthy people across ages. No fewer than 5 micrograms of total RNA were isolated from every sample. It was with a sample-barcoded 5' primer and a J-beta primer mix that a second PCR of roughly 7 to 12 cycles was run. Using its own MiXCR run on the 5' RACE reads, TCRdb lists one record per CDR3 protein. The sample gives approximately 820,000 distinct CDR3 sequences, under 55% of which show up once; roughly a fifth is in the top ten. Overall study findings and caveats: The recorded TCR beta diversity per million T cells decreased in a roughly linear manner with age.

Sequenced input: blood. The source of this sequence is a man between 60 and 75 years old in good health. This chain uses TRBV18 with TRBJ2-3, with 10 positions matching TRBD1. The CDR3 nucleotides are TGTGCCAGCTCACCAACGACAGGGGGCGACCAGTCCAAAGAGTATTTT. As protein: CASSPTTGGDQSKEYF. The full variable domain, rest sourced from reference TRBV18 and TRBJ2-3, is NAGVMQNPRHLVRRRGQEARLRCSPMKGHSHVYWYRQLPEEGLKFMVYLQKENIIDESGMPKERFSAEFPKEGPSILRIQQVVRGDSAAYFCASSPTTGGDQSKEYFGPGTRLTVL.